These 23 T cell receptor beta chains were all obtained from the same sample, sequenced in a study of blood T cell repertoires in COVID-19. Profiled with immunoSEQ multiplex PCR; TCRdb holds only in-frame clones, not every one. The data contain 290,000 or so clones, about 90% of them singletons. The material sequenced was peripheral blood. These receptors were obtained from a man younger than 35 with active or convalescent COVID-19.

In this sample, this clone turned up once. The CDR3 region is CASSSLTNEKLFF. In DNA, the CDR3 is TGTGCCAGCAGTTCCCTCACTAATGAAAAACTGTTTTTT. V is TRBV28 and J is TRBJ1-4; D is unresolved. The CDR3 sequence is 13 residues long. CDR1 and CDR2 from the germline V gene are MDHEN and SYDVKM. Trimming shortened V by 4 bases and J by 2 bases, and 5 bases separated the two germline ends.

V usage is TRBV10-1 and J usage is TRBJ2-1; no reliable D call. V was clipped by 0 bases and J by 9 bases, with 9 bases between them. This CDR3 is 13 amino acids long. The germline CDR1 and CDR2 sequences are WNHNN and SYGVQD (reference sequence). The CDR3 region has the DNA TGCGCCAGCAGTGAGTCGATTACGGGTGAGCAGTTCTTC. This sequence encodes CASSESITGEQFF.

The chain is built from TRBV6-4 and TRBJ2-4; D may be TRBD2 (5 bases). This CDR3 comprises 20 residues. V lost 0 bases, J lost 3 bases, and 24 bases lay in between. Germline CDR1 and CDR2: MRHNA and SNTAGT. As DNA, the CDR3 is TGTGCCAGCAGTGACTCGTGGTGGCAGGCTAGTCGGGATTGCAAAAACATTCAGTACTTC. It is translated as CASSDSWWQASRDCKNIQYF.

This clone was recorded once. The V gene is TRBV25-1, the J gene TRBJ2-5, with D perhaps TRBD1 (5 bases). The CDR3 spans 13 residues. V gave up 4 bases and J gave up 3 bases, with 9 bases separating them. Germline V CDR1 and CDR2: MGHDK, SYGVNS. The CDR3 loop is CASSGGLEETQYF. The CDR3 nucleotides are TGTGCCAGCAGTGGGGGCTTGGAAGAGACCCAGTACTTC.

Comment on this clone: Other DNA sequences from this sample encode an identical CDR3 as well. The gene calls are TRBV27 and TRBJ1-5; D is possibly TRBD1 (5 bases). CDR1 is MNHEY and CDR2 is SMNVEV in the germline V gene (reference sequence). This CDR3 has 14 residues. Trimming cost V 2 bases and J 0 bases, with 5 bases left between them. The CDR3 sequence is CASSLQGSNQPQHF. In DNA form, the CDR3 reads TGTGCCAGCAGTTTACAGGGTAGCAATCAGCCCCAGCATTTT.

The genes are TRBV9 and TRBJ1-6; D is ambiguous. Trimming removed 0 bases at V and 7 bases at J, with 23 bases between. This CDR3 region has 19 residues. Germline CDR1 SGDLS, CDR2 YYNGEE. CDR3 bases: TGTGCCAGCAGCGTAGGAGGGAGCCCCTATCTTCACCGCAATTCACCCCTCCACTTT. Translating gives CASSVGGSPYLHRNSPLHF.

The chain carries TRBV5-1 and TRBJ2-1, with 7 positions matching TRBD2. The J segment lost 4 bases and the V segment lost 4 bases, leaving 11 bases of the junction unmatched. CDR1 is SGHRS and CDR2 is YFSETQ in the germline V gene. The CDR3 contains 16 residues. The CDR3 is CASSGNAGVVYNEQFF. The CDR3 DNA reads as TGCGCCAGCAGCGGCAACGCGGGGGTAGTTTACAATGAGCAGTTCTTC. Full variable domain (rest looked up from reference TRBV5-1 and TRBJ2-1): KAGVTQTPRYLIKTRGQQVTLSCSPISGHRSVSWYQQTPGQGLQFLFEYFSETQRNKGNFPGRFSGRQFSNSRSEMNVSTLELGDSALYLCASSGNAGVVYNEQFFGPGTRLTVL.

The chain has TRBV27 and TRBJ1-2; D gene uncertain. The CDR3 is 13 amino acids. Germline loops: CDR1 MNHEY, CDR2 SMNVEV (reference sequence). V lost 4 bases to trimming and J lost 4 bases, with 10 bases between them. Here the CDR3 DNA reads TGTGCCAGCAGTTCCGACAACACCTATGGCTACACCTTC. Amino acid sequence: CASSSDNTYGYTF.

The chain links TRBV21-1 to TRBJ1-2; TRBD1 reflects the table's D call only, with no check against the DNA. TRBV21-1 is given as a pseudogene. The CDR3 runs to 15 residues. CDR3 nucleotides: TGTGCCAGCAGCAAAAGTGAGGACAGCTACTATGGCTACACCTTC. Translation gives CASSKSEDSYYGYTF.

V and J are TRBV4-3 and TRBJ2-1; D perhaps matches TRBD1 (6 bases). CDR3 size: 16 residues. Trimming cost V 4 bases and J 0 bases, with 13 bases left between them. The germline gives CDR1 LGHNA, CDR2 YSLEER. The DNA of the CDR3 is TGCGCCAGCAGCCCAGCGAGGGGGAGCTCCTACAATGAGCAGTTCTTC. Its protein is CASSPARGSSYNEQFF.

This rearrangement joins TRBV10-2 to TRBJ1-1; D ambiguous. The CDR3 runs to 12 residues. In germline, CDR1 is WSHSY, CDR2 SAAADI. Between the trimmed V and J ends, which lost 6 bases and 3 bases, there was a span of 8 bases. The CDR3 sequence is CASRMGDTEAFF. The CDR3 nucleotides read TGCGCCAGCAGGATGGGCGACACTGAAGCTTTCTTT.

This clone was seen once. The rearrangement uses TRBV24-1 and TRBJ2-1; tentative D call: TRBD2 (5 bases). V was cut by 3 bases and J by 9 bases, with 17 bases left in between. Germline CDR1 KGHDR, CDR2 SFDVKD. The CDR3 has 15 residues. The CDR3, as DNA: TGTGCCACCAGTGATGGTATCTCGGCGGGTACTGAGCAGTTCTTC. Translated: CATSDGISAGTEQFF.

The genes are TRBV6-1 and TRBJ1-1, with D perhaps TRBD1 (5 bases). Germline V CDR1 and CDR2: MNHNS, SASEGT. CDR3 length: 16 residues. The germline V and J ends were trimmed by 1 base and 4 bases, with 16 bases remaining between them. CDR3 DNA sequence: TGTGCCAGCAGTGAAGGAACCTGGGGGGGAGGCACTGAAGCTTTCTTT. Its translation: CASSEGTWGGGTEAFF.

V usage is TRBV2 and J usage is TRBJ2-7, with D perhaps matching TRBD2 (5 bases). V dropped 8 bases and J dropped 0 bases, with 14 bases sitting between them. The CDR3 totals 14 residues. Germline CDR1 is SNHLY and CDR2 is FYNNEI. The CDR3 DNA reads TGTGCCAGCGGGAGACTTTGGAGCTCCTACGAGCAGTACTTC. Its protein is CASGRLWSSYEQYF.

The genes are TRBV9 and TRBJ2-1; D gene uncertain. Germline assignment: CDR1 SGDLS and CDR2 YYNGEE. With 3 bases removed from V and 4 bases from J, the gap between germline ends came to 17 bases. The CDR3 is 16 residues long. This chain's CDR3 is CASSARGVAAYNEQFF. The CDR3 bases are TGTGCCAGCAGCGCGCGAGGTGTAGCTGCATACAATGAGCAGTTCTTC. Complete variable domain (other parts from reference TRBV9 and TRBJ2-1): DSGVTQTPKHLITATGQRVTLRCSPRSGDLSVYWYQQSLDQGLQFLIQYYNGEERAKGNILERFSAQQFPDLHSELNLSSLELGDSALYFCASSARGVAAYNEQFFGPGTRLTVL.

The CDR3 DNA is TGTGCCAGTAGTATAGATGGGACTAGCGGGGATGAGCAGTTCTTC. Translated: CASSIDGTSGDEQFF. The genes are TRBV19 and TRBJ2-1; TRBD2 aligns across 13 bases. Germline CDR1 and CDR2: LNHDA and SQIVND (reference sequence). The CDR3 runs 15 residues. J gave up 8 bases and V 0 bases, and 1 base lay outside the gene matches.

The genes are TRBV19 and TRBJ2-1; TRBD2 agrees at 7 bases. J was trimmed by 3 bases and V by 5 bases; bases with no gene match: 7. This CDR3 has 15 residues. Per germline, CDR1 LNHDA and CDR2 SQIVND (reference sequence). CDR3 sequence reads: CASSPGTKVYNEQFF. The CDR3, as DNA: TGTGCCAGTAGTCCAGGGACTAAAGTCTACAATGAGCAGTTCTTC.

V is TRBV7-9 and J is TRBJ1-3, with D tentatively TRBD1 (5 bases). CDR1 SEHNR and CDR2 FQNEAQ come from the germline V gene (reference sequence). Trimming removed 2 bases from V and 4 bases from J, with 15 bases in between. The CDR3 sequence is 16 residues long. CDR3 DNA sequence: TGTGCCAGCAGCTTACCGGGGGAATTAATGGGAAACACCATATATTTT. It specifies CASSLPGELMGNTIYF.

The chain has TRBV27 and TRBJ2-3; the match to TRBD2 covers 15 bases. This CDR3 has 15 residues. Germline CDR1 is MNHEY and CDR2 is SMNVEV (reference sequence). J gave up 3 bases and V 5 bases, and 0 bases lay outside the gene matches. CDR3 sequence: CASSGLAGGTDTQYF. The CDR3 DNA reads as TGTGCCAGCAGTGGACTAGCGGGAGGGACAGATACGCAGTATTTT.

The rearrangement uses TRBV3-1 (or the pseudogene TRBV3-2) and TRBJ2-7; TRBD1 is a possible D gene (6 bases). The V gene's germline CDR1 is LGHDT and CDR2 YNNKEL (reference sequence). The CDR3 extends over 15 amino acids. The V and J ends lost 4 bases and 4 bases respectively, with 17 bases between them. CDR3 in DNA: TGTGCCAGCAGCCGCAACCCTTGCAGGGGATACGAGCAGTACTTC. Translation: CASSRNPCRGYEQYF.

V and J are TRBV5-1 and TRBJ2-5; D uncertain. Deletions cut 7 bases from V and 1 base from J, with 5 bases between. The CDR3 spans 11 residues. Germline loops: CDR1 SGHRS, CDR2 YFSETQ. In nucleotides, the CDR3 is TGCGCCAGCGGCCCCCAAGAGACCCAGTACTTC. This codes for CASGPQETQYF.

This chain uses TRBV6-5 with TRBJ1-5; no reliable D call. Germline CDR1 and CDR2: MNHEY and SVGAGI. V was cut by 6 bases and J by 4 bases, with 4 bases left in between. The CDR3 spans 11 residues. The CDR3 protein is CASSQNQPQHF. The CDR3 DNA follows: TGTGCCAGCAGCCAAAATCAGCCCCAGCATTTT.

The J gene is TRBJ1-2, the V gene TRBV6-2 or TRBV6-3, with 8 bases identical to TRBD1. V lost 0 bases to trimming and J lost 4 bases; unmatched junction nucleotides: 4. The CDR3 sequence is 15 residues long. The germline V gene has CDR1 MNHEY and CDR2 SVGEGT. CDR3 loop: CASSYSKGTGYGYTF. CDR3 coding DNA: TGTGCCAGCAGTTACTCCAAAGGGACAGGCTATGGCTACACCTTC.